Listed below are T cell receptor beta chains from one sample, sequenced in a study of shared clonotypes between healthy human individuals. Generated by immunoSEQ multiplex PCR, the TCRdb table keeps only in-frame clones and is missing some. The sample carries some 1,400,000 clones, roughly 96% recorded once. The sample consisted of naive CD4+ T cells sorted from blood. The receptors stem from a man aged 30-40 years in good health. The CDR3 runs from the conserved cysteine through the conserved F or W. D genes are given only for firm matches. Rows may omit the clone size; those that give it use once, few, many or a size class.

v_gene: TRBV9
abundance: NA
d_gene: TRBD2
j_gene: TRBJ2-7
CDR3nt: TGTGCCAGCAGCGTAGACCCTACTAGCGGGATTGTGTACGAGCAGTACTTC
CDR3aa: CASSVDPTSGIVYEQYF

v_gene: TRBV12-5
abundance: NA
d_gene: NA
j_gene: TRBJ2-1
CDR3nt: TGTGCTAGTGGTTTGCTGCCCCCTCCCGGGGAGCAGTTCTTC
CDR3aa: CASGLLPPPGEQFF

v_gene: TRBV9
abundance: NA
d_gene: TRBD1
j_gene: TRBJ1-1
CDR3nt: TGTGCCAGCAGCGTAGAGGCAGGGGGCATCACTGAAGCTTTCTTT
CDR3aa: CASSVEAGGITEAFF

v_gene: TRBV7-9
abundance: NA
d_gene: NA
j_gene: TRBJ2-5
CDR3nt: TGTGCCAGCAGCTCCTACCCGGGGGAGACCCAGTACTTC
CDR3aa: CASSSYPGETQYF

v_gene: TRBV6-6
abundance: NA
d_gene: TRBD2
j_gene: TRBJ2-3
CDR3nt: TGTGCCAGCAGACCGACTAGCGGGAGCACAGATACGCAGTATTTT
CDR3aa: CASRPTSGSTDTQYF

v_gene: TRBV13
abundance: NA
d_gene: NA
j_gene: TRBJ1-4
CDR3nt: TGTGCCAGCAGCTCGGTGGGCTACAGGGAAAAACTGTTTTTT
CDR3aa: CASSSVGYREKLFF

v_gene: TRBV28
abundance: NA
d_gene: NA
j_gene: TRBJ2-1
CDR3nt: TGTGCCAGCAGCGAGCTAGACAATGAGCAGTTCTTC
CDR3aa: CASSELDNEQFF

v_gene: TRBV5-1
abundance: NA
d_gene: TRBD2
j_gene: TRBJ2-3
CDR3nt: TGCGCCAGCAGCTTGGCTAGCGGAACTAGCACAGATACGCAGTATTTT
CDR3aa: CASSLASGTSTDTQYF

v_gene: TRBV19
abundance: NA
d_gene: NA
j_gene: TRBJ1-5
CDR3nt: TGTGCCAGTAGAAAGGGTAGGCAGCCCCAGCATTTT
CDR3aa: CASRKGRQPQHF

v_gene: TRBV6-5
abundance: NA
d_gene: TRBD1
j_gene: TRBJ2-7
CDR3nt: TGTGCCAGCCGCAAGAAACAGGGGTGGGAGCAGTACTTC
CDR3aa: CASRKKQGWEQYF

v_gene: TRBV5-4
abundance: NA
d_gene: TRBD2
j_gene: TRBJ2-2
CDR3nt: TGTGCCAGCAGCTTCGGCGGGGGTAACACCGGGGAGCTGTTTTTT
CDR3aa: CASSFGGGNTGELFF

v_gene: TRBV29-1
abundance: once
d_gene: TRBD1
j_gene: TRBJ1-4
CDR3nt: TGCAGCGCCGAGGGGACAGGGAATGAAAAACTGTTTTTT
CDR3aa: CSAEGTGNEKLFF

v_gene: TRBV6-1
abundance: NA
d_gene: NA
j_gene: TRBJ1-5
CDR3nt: TGTGCCAGCAGTGCGGGACACACTCAGCCCCAGCATTTT
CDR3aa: CASSAGHTQPQHF

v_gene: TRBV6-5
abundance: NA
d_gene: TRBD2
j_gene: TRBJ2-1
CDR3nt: TGTGCCAGCAGTTACCCTAGCGGGAGCTCCTACAATGAGCAGTTCTTC
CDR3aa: CASSYPSGSSYNEQFF

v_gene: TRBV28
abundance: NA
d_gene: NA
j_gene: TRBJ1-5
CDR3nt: TGTGCCAGCAGCCGGGACATTGGCAATCAGCCCCAGCATTTT
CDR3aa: CASSRDIGNQPQHF

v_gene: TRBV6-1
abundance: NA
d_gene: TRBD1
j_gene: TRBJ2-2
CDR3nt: TGTGCCAGCAAGCAGGACAGGGTACTCTCCGGGGAGCTGTTTTTT
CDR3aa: CASKQDRVLSGELFF

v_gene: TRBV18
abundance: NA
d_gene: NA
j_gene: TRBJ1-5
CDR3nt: TGTGCCAGCTCACCAAGCTCTAGCAATCAGCCCCAGCATTTT
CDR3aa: CASSPSSSNQPQHF